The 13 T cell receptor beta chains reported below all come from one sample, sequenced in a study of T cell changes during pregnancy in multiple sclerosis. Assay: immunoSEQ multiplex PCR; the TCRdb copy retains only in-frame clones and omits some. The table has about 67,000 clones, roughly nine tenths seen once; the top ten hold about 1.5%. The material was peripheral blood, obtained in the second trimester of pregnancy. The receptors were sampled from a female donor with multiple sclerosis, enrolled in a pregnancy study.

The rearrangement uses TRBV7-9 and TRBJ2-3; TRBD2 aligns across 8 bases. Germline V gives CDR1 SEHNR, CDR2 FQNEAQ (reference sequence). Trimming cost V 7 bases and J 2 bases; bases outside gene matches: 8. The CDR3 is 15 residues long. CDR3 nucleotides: TGTGCCAGCACCCGTGGCGGGGGGTACACAGATACGCAGTATTTT. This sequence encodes CASTRGGGYTDTQYF.

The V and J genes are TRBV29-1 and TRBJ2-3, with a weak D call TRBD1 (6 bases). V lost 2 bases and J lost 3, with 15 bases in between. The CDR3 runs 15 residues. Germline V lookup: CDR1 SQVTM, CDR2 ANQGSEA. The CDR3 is CSVELGRGGTDTQYF. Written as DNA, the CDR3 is TGCAGCGTTGAATTGGGCAGGGGCGGGACAGATACGCAGTATTTT.

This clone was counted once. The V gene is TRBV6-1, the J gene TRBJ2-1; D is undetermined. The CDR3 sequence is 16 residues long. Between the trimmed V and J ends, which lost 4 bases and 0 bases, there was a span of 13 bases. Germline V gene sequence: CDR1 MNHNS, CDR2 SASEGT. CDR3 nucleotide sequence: TGTGCCAGCAGTGCCACTCTAGGCGGCTCCTACAATGAGCAGTTCTTC. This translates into CASSATLGGSYNEQFF.

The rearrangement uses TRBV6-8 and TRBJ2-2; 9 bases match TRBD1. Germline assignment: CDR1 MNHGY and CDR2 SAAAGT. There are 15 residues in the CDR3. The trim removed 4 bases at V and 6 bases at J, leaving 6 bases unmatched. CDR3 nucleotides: TGTGCCAGCAGTTCTGGGACAGGGAGACCCGGGGAGCTGTTTTTT. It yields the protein CASSSGTGRPGELFF.

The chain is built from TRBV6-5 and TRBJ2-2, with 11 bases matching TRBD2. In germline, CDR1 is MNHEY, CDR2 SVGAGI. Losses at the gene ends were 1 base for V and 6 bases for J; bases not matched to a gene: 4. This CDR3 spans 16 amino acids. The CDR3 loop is CASSYFLAGGPGELFF. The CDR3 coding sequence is TGTGCCAGCAGTTACTTTCTAGCGGGAGGTCCCGGGGAGCTGTTTTTT.

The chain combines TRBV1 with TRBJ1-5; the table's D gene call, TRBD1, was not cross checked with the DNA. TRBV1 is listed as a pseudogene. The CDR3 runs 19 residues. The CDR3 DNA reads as TGCACCAGCAGCCGTTTGTACAGGGAAGGGTTCATTAGCAATCAGCCCCAGCATTTT. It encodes CTSSRLYREGFISNQPQHF.

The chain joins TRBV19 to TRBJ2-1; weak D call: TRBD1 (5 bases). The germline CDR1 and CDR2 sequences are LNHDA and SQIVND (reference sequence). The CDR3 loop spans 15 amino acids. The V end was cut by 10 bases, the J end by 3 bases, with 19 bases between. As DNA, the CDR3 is TGTGCCACCACAAAAGAAGACAGAAACTACAATGAGCAGTTCTTC. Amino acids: CATTKEDRNYNEQFF.

The CDR3 sequence is CASSEWGEETQYF. CDR3 coding DNA: TGTGCCAGCAGTGAATGGGGGGAAGAGACCCAGTACTTC. The chain has TRBV2 and TRBJ2-5; D is possibly TRBD2 (6 bases). Deletions cut 2 bases from V and 3 bases from J, with 7 bases between. This CDR3 has 13 residues. Germline-derived CDR1 and CDR2 are SNHLY and FYNNEI.

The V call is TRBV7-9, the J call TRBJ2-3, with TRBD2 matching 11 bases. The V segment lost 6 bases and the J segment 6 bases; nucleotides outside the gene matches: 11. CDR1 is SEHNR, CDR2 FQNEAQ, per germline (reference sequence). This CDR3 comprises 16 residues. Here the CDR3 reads CASRSLLAGGPDTQYF. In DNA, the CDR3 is TGTGCCAGCAGGTCCCTATTAGCGGGAGGGCCCGATACGCAGTATTTT.

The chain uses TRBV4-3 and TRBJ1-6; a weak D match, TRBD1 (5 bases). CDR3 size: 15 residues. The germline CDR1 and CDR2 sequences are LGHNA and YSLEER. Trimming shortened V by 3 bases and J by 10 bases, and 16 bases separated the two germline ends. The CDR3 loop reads CASSQDQGRGSPLHF. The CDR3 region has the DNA TGCGCCAGCAGCCAGGACCAAGGAAGGGGATCACCCCTCCACTTT.

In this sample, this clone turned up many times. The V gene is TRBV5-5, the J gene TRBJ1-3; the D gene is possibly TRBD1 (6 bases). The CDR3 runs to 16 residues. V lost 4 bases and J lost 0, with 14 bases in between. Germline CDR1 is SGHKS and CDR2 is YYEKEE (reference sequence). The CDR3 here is CASSAQGPSSGNTIYF. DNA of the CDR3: TGTGCCAGCAGCGCACAGGGACCTTCCTCTGGAAACACCATATATTTT.

CDR3 amino acids: CASSLNTYEQYF. DNA for the CDR3: TGTGCCAGCAGCTTAAACACCTACGAGCAGTACTTC. The chain recombines TRBV7-6 with TRBJ2-7; D not certain. The CDR3 consists of 12 residues. Between the trimmed V and J ends, which lost 2 bases and 2 bases, there was a span of 4 bases. The germline V gene has CDR1 SGHVS and CDR2 FNYEAQ.

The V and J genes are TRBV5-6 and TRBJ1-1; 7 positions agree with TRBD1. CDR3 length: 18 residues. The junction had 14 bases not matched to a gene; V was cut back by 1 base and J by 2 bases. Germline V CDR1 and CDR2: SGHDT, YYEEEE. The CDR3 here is CASSLSQGVVGLNTEAFF. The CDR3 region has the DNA TGTGCCAGCAGCTTGAGCCAGGGGGTCGTCGGGCTCAACACTGAAGCTTTCTTT.